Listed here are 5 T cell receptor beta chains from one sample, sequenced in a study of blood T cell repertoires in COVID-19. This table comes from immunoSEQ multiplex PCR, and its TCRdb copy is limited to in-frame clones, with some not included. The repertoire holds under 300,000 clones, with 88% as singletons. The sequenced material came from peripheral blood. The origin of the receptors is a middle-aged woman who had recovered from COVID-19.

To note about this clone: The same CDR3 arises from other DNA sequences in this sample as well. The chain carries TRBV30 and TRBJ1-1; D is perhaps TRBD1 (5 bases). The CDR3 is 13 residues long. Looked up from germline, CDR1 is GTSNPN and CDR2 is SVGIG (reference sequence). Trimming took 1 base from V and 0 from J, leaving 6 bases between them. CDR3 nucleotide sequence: TGTGCCTGGAGTGGACAGTTGAACACTGAAGCTTTCTTT. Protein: CAWSGQLNTEAFF.

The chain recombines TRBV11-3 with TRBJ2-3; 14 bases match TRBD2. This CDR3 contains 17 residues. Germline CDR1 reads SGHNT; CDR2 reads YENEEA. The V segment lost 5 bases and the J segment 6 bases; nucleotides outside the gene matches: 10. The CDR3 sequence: CASSPGLAGGPRDTQYF. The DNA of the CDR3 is TGTGCCAGCAGCCCAGGACTAGCGGGAGGCCCGCGGGATACGCAGTATTTT.

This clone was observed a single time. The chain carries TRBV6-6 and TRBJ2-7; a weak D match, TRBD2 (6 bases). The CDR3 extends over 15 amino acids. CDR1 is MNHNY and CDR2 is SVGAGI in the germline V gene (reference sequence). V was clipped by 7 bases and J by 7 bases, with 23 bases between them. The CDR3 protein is CASTPSGSGVVEQYF. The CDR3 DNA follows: TGTGCCAGCACCCCATCGGGCTCGGGGGTTGTGGAGCAGTACTTC.

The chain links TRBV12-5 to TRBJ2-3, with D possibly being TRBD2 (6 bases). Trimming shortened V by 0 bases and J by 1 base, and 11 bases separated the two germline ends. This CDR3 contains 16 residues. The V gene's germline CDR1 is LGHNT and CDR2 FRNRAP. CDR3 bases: TGTGCTAGTGGTTTGGTCACGGGGGTGGGCACAGATACGCAGTATTTT. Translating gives CASGLVTGVGTDTQYF.

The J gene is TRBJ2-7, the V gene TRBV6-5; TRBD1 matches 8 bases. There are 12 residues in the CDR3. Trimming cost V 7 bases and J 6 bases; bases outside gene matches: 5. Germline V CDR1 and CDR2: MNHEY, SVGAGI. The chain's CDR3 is CASNFRGREQYF. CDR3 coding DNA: TGTGCCAGCAACTTCAGGGGGCGCGAGCAGTACTTC.